The source of this TCR beta chain is a study of cytomegalovirus exposure and HLA in healthy donors. Study details: An early release of data contained roughly 90 million unique TCRs, which came from HLA-typed donors. Study-level points and caveats: Association with HLA alleles at 0.05 false discovery rate was found for 16,951 TCR beta sequences in a later analysis. According to the study, about 180 TCR beta chains were cytomegalovirus-associated.

Trimming took 6 bases from V and 2 from J, leaving 19 bases between them. The CDR3 has 16 residues. Germline CDR1 is MNHEY and CDR2 is SMNVEV (reference sequence). The PCR employed 60 Vbeta primers together with 13 Jbeta primers. Produced via immunoSEQ multiplex PCR; TCRdb's table is partial and in-frame only. Its clone listing holds about 110,000 clones. Comments on this clone: Antigen: not known.

The chain employs TRBV27 and TRBJ1-2; tentative D call: TRBD1 (5 bases). The sample comprised PBMCs. The receptor comes from a man aged 45-65 years in good health and CMV-seronegative. CDR3 region: CASSHGLGEGNYGYTF. Here the CDR3 DNA reads TGTGCCAGCAGCCACGGTTTGGGGGAGGGCAACTATGGCTACACCTTC.